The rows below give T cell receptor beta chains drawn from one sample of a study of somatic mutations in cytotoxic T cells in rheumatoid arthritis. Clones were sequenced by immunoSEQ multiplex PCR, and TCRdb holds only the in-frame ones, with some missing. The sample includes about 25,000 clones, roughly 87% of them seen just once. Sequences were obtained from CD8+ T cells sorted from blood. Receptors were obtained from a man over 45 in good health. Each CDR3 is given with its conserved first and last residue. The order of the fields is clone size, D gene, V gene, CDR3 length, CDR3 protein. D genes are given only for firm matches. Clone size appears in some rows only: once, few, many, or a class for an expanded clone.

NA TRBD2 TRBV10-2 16 CASAGTFSGSSYEQYF
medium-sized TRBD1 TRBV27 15 CASSLSTGGSQPQHF
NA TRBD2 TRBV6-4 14 CASNRTSGKETQYF
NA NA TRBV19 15 CASSILGDGNQPQHF
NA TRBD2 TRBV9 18 CASSHPVGAGGGGDTQYF
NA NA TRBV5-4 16 CASSPGSGLAKNIQYF
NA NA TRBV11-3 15 CASSPTGSGSYEQYF
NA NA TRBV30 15 CAWSSHLRRLSGYTF
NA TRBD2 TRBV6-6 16 CASSLGLAVDTGELFF
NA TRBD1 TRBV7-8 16 CASSSRQGSNTGELFF
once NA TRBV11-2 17 CASSPLGSFSSTDTQYF
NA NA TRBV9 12 CASSLHPDTQYF
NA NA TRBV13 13 CASSEASSYEQYF
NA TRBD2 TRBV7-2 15 CASSFRTSGRYEQYF
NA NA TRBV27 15 CASSLSGQINQPQHF
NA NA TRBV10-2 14 CASSGGFSYNEQFF
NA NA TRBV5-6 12 CASRGGTETQYF
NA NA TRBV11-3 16 CASSLLPGPQPNEQYF
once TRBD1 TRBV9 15 CASSVAGTEDYGYTF
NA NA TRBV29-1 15 CSVESADYSSYEQYF
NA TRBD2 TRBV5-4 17 CASSRPGLADLTYEQYF
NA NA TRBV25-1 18 CASKSTKGHLSSYNEQFF
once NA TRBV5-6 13 CASSPGPTGELFF
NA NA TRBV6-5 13 CASSYSFDYEQYF
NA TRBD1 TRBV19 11 CASSPGTVYTF
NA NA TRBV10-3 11 CAFFEGYGYTF